A selection of T cell receptor beta chains follows, all from one sample in a study of blood T cell repertoires in COVID-19. Measured with immunoSEQ multiplex PCR; TCRdb has only the in-frame clones, and not every one. The sample holds about 270,000 clones, 86% seen once. The sequencing sample was made of peripheral blood. These receptors were collected from a man aged 35 to 55 who had recovered from COVID-19. The CDR3 runs from the conserved cysteine through the conserved F or W.

>TRBJ1-5|TRBV5-1
CASSLGPYRGDNQPQHF
>TRBJ2-5|TRBV7-7
CASSRGTGGFQETQYF
>TRBJ2-7|TRBV7-2
CASSLAPGQNSYEQYF
>TRBJ2-1|TRBV5-1
CASSLVQPQSPREGNEQFF
>TRBJ2-7|TRBV9
CASSGRQATYEQYF
>TRBJ2-7|TRBV5-4
CASSFRLAGARDEQYF
>TRBJ2-2|TRBV7-2
CTSRRETGELFF
>TRBJ2-7|TRBV25-1
CASSGPGLAGVYEQYF
>TRBJ1-3|TRBV10-3
CAISGQGVSGNTIYF
>TRBJ2-7|TRBV11-2
CASSSGGGRVAHEQYF
>TRBJ1-1|TRBV7-9
CASSLVRGNTEAFF
>TRBJ1-2|TRBV18
CASSPGSFNYGYTF
>TRBJ2-1|TRBV4-3
CASSSTGTGDNEQFF